Each of the 14 T cell receptor beta chains below was sequenced from the same sample in a study of OX40 agonist ivuxolimab in advanced cancers. Assay: immunoSEQ multiplex PCR; the TCRdb copy retains only in-frame clones and omits some. The repertoire holds more than 45,000 clones, over 75% seen once, with more than 1.2% in the top ten. The source material was CD4+ or CD8+ T cells sorted from blood, sampled in a trial of the OX40 agonist ivuxolimab. These receptors originate from an adult with an advanced solid tumor such as melanoma, head and neck, liver or kidney cancer.

J is TRBJ1-3 and V is TRBV30; a possible D gene is TRBD1 (6 bases). V shed 3 bases and J shed 7 bases, with 7 bases lying between them. Germline CDR1 and CDR2: GTSNPN and SVGIG (reference sequence). The CDR3 loop spans 11 amino acids. Here the CDR3 reads CAWSTGNTIYF. The CDR3 DNA follows: TGTGCCTGGAGCACAGGGAACACCATATATTTT.

This clone came up once. The CDR3 DNA is TGTGCCAGCAGCTTCACCCAGCCGGGCAGCAATGAGCAGTTCTTC. It translates to CASSFTQPGSNEQFF. This chain connects TRBV7-2 to TRBJ2-1; D unresolved. V was clipped by 3 bases and J by 6 bases, with 15 bases between them. The CDR3 has 15 amino acids. Per the germline V gene, CDR1 is SGHTA and CDR2 is FQGNSA.

The chain is built from TRBV5-4 and TRBJ2-2; 7 bases line up with TRBD1. Germline V lookup: CDR1 SGHNT, CDR2 YYREEE (reference sequence). After removal of 4 bases from V and 2 bases from J, the junction contained 2 bases not matched to a gene. There are 14 residues in the CDR3. CDR3 sequence: CASSRQGNTGELFF. For the CDR3, the DNA is TGTGCCAGCAGCCGACAGGGAAACACCGGGGAGCTGTTTTTT.

This clone is judged medium-sized. The chain couples TRBV5-4 to TRBJ1-1, with D tentatively TRBD1 (6 bases). The CDR3 spans 14 residues. Germline assignment: CDR1 SGHNT and CDR2 YYREEE (reference sequence). Trimming stripped 4 bases from V and 1 base from J, with 11 bases between. The CDR3, as DNA: TGTGCCAGCAGCCCAGGGGTCCGGAACACTGAAGCTTTCTTT. This codes for CASSPGVRNTEAFF.

The J gene is TRBJ1-1, the V gene TRBV11-3; no reliable D call. Germline loops: CDR1 SGHNT, CDR2 YENEEA. The CDR3 extends over 13 amino acids. Trimming removed 1 base from V and 0 bases from J, with 3 bases in between. The CDR3: CASSLGMNTEAFF. The CDR3 bases are TGTGCCAGCAGCTTAGGAATGAACACTGAAGCTTTCTTT.

This chain links TRBV9 with TRBJ2-5; D not resolved. Germline CDR1 SGDLS, CDR2 YYNGEE. Between the trimmed V and J ends, which lost 0 bases and 3 bases, there was a span of 12 bases. The CDR3 sequence is 15 residues long. The CDR3 is CASSVGLASEETQYF. CDR3 DNA sequence: TGTGCCAGCAGCGTAGGGTTAGCTTCTGAAGAGACCCAGTACTTC.

This clone is labeled medium-sized. The CDR3: CASSTPYSVAGSTDTQYF. The DNA for the CDR3 is TGTGCCAGCAGCACCCCCTATTCAGTAGCGGGAAGCACAGATACGCAGTATTTT. The rearrangement links TRBV28 to TRBJ2-3; 8 bases are a match to TRBD2. The CDR3 covers 18 residues. J lost 0 bases, V lost 6 bases, and 14 bases had no gene match. Germline CDR1 and CDR2: MDHEN and SYDVKM.

This clone showed up just a few times. The gene calls are TRBV11-3 and TRBJ2-7, with D possibly TRBD1 on 5 matching bases. V dropped 1 base and J dropped 7 bases, with 11 bases sitting between them. This CDR3 has 13 amino acids. CDR1 and CDR2 from the germline V gene are SGHNT and YENEEA. CDR3: CASSLGRDPEQYF. The CDR3 nucleotides read TGTGCCAGCAGCTTAGGCAGGGATCCTGAGCAGTACTTC.

Only a few counts were recorded for this clone. The CDR3 DNA sequence: TGTGCCAGCATGAGGACTAGCGGGAGCACAGATACGCAGTATTTT. This sequence encodes CASMRTSGSTDTQYF. The rearrangement uses TRBV6-6 and TRBJ2-3; 11 positions agree with TRBD2. The CDR3 has 15 amino acids. In germline, CDR1 is MNHNY, CDR2 SVGAGI (reference sequence). The trim removed 7 bases at V and 0 bases at J, leaving 3 bases unmatched.

V and J are TRBV19 and TRBJ1-3, with D possibly matching TRBD1 (5 bases). The CDR3 length is 17 residues. V shed 4 bases and J shed 0 bases, with 16 bases lying between them. Germline V gene data show CDR1 as LNHDA and CDR2 as SQIVND (reference sequence). As DNA, the CDR3 is TGTGCCAGTAGTACACCTACATGGGACGTCTCTGGAAACACCATATATTTT. It yields the protein CASSTPTWDVSGNTIYF.

The chain couples TRBV28 to TRBJ1-5; D is undetermined. The ends were cut back, 4 bases at V and 9 bases at J, with 10 bases in the middle. The length of the CDR3 is 12 residues. Per germline, CDR1 MDHEN and CDR2 SYDVKM. The CDR3 coding sequence is TGTGCCAGCAGTTCCCTAGAAGGGCCCCAGCATTTT. The encoded protein is CASSSLEGPQHF.

The V gene is TRBV6-5, the J gene TRBJ1-6, with D possibly being TRBD1 (5 bases). Germline V lookup: CDR1 MNHEY, CDR2 SVGAGI. V was pared by 0 bases and J by 6 bases, with 12 bases between. CDR3 length: 16 amino acids. This chain's CDR3 is CASSYSRSGRNSPLHF. The CDR3, as DNA: TGTGCCAGCAGTTACTCCCGATCGGGGCGTAATTCACCCCTCCACTTT.

The chain employs TRBV30 and TRBJ2-2; 10 bases match TRBD2. Germline-derived CDR1 and CDR2 are GTSNPN and SVGIG (reference sequence). The CDR3 contains 16 residues. Losses at the gene ends were 0 bases for V and 2 bases for J; bases not matched to a gene: 3. DNA for the CDR3: TGTGCCTGGAGTGTAAGGACTAGCGGTAACACCGGGGAGCTGTTTTTT. Translated: CAWSVRTSGNTGELFF.

The chain is built from TRBV7-2 and TRBJ1-3; 7 bases map to TRBD1. Trimming removed 4 bases from V and 0 bases from J; junction bases left unmatched: 3. The V gene's germline CDR1 is SGHTA and CDR2 FQGNSA. This CDR3 is built from 15 residues. Here the CDR3 reads CASSSGTASGNTIYF. DNA of the CDR3: TGTGCCAGCAGCTCAGGGACAGCCTCTGGAAACACCATATATTTT.